This entry describes one T cell receptor beta chain. Its antigen is undetermined. V lost 5 bases, J lost 8 bases, and 6 bases stayed unmatched. Germline V gene sequence: CDR1 SGHTA, CDR2 FQGNSA. The length of the CDR3 is 14 residues. This PCR relied on a set of 60 Vbeta primers and 13 Jbeta primers. Assay: immunoSEQ multiplex PCR; the TCRdb copy retains only in-frame clones and omits some. The top ten clones hold about 22% of a sample with roughly 90,000 clones, roughly 70% of them seen once. This entry is derived from a study of cytomegalovirus exposure and HLA in healthy donors. Notes on the study in general: Donors were assumed by presence/absence analyses to have roughly uniform sequencing depth. In a later analysis, productive TCRs from donors in an Asian-associated ancestry cluster reportedly carried fewer N-insertions than the cohort mean. A later analysis found TCR association rates differed by HLA locus, highest for DRB1 and lowest for HLA-C. Earlier analysis looked at TCR beta V segments, and most were productive about 90% or about 30% of the time.

This sequence joins TRBV7-2 and TRBJ1-4; 9 nucleotides align to TRBD1. Sequencing was performed on PBMCs. This TCR derives from a man younger than 45 in good health and CMV-seropositive. The CDR3 spells CASSRQGVLEKLFF. DNA of the CDR3: TGTGCCAGCAGCAGACAGGGGGTGTTAGAAAAACTGTTTTTT.